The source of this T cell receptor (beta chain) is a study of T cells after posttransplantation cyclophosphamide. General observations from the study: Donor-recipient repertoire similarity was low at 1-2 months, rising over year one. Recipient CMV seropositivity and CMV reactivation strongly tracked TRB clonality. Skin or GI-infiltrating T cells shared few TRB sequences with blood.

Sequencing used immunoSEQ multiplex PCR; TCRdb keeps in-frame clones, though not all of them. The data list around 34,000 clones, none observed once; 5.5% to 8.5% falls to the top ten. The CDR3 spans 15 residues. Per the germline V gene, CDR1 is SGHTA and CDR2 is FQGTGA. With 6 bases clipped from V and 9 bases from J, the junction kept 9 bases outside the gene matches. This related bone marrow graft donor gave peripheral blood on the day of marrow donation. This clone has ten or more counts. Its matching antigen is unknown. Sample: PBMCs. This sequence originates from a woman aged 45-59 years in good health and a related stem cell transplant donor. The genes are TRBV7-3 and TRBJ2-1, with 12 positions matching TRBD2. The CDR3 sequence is CASSPRLAGVLEQFF. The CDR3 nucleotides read TGTGCCAGCAGTCCTAGACTAGCGGGAGTGCTTGAGCAGTTCTTC.